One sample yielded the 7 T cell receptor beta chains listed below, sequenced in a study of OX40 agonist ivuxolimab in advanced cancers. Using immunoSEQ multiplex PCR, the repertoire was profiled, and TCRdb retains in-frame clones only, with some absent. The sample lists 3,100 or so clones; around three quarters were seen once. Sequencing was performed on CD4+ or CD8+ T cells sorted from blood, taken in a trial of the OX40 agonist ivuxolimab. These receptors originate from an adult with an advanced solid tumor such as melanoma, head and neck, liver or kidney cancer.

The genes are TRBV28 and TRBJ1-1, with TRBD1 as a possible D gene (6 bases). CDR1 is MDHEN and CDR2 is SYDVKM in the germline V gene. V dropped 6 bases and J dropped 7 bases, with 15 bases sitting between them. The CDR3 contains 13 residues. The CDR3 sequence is CASSLLQGREAFF. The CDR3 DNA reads TGTGCCAGCAGCCTTCTACAGGGCCGTGAAGCTTTCTTT.

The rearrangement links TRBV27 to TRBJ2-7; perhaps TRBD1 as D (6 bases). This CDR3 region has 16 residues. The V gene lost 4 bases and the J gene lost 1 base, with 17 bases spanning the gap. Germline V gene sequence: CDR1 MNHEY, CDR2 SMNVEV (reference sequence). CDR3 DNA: TGTGCCAGCAGTTCCTCACAGGGAACCCTTTCCTACGAGCAGTACTTC. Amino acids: CASSSSQGTLSYEQYF.

DNA for the CDR3: TGTGCCAGCAGTTTAGGAGGGGTTGCTCCCTACGAGCAGTACTTC. The encoded protein is CASSLGGVAPYEQYF. The V call is TRBV27, the J call TRBJ2-7, with D perhaps TRBD2 (6 bases). Per the germline V gene, CDR1 is MNHEY and CDR2 is SMNVEV (reference sequence). Trimming shortened V by 2 bases and J by 2 bases, and 13 bases separated the two germline ends. The CDR3 covers 15 residues.

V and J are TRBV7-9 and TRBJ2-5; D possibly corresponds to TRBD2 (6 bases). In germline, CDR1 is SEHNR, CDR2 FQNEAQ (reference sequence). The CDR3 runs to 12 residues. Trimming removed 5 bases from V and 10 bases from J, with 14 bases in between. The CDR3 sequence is CASSAGRPDQYF. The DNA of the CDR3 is TGTGCCAGCAGCGCGGGACGGCCCGACCAGTACTTC.

The CDR3, as DNA: TGTGCCAGCAGCTTGGGTTTAGCACCCGGGGAGCTGTTTTTT. Translation gives CASSLGLAPGELFF. The chain uses TRBV5-8 and TRBJ2-2; D remains ambiguous. CDR3 length: 14 residues. The V gene's germline CDR1 is SGHTS and CDR2 YDEGEE. The germline V and J ends were trimmed by 0 bases and 6 bases, with 9 bases remaining between them.

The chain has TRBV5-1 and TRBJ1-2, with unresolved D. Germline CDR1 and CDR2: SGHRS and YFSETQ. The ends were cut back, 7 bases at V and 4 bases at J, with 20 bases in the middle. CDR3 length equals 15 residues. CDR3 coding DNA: TGCGCCAGCGTGAGAGCGGTTCGAAAGACCTATGGCTACACCTTC. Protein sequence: CASVRAVRKTYGYTF. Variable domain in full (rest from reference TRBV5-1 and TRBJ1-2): KAGVTQTPRYLIKTRGQQVTLSCSPISGHRSVSWYQQTPGQGLQFLFEYFSETQRNKGNFPGRFSGRQFSNSRSEMNVSTLELGDSALYLCASVRAVRKTYGYTFGSGTRLTVV.

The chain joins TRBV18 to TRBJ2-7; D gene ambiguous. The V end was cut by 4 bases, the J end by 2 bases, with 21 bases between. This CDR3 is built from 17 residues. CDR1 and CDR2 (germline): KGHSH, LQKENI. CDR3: CASSLFSDPARTYEQYF. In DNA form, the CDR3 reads TGTGCCAGCTCACTTTTTTCCGATCCCGCACGAACCTACGAGCAGTACTTC.